This T cell receptor (beta chain) stems from a study of blood T cell repertoires in COVID-19. Study as a whole: Donors in the United States, Italy and Spain gave samples during acute or convalescent COVID-19. T cells, B-cell-depleted T cells, or PBMCs provided the cDNA or gDNA that served as material.

The CDR3 extends over 14 amino acids. CDR1 is SGHTA, CDR2 FQGNSA, per germline. The ends were cut back, 1 base at V and 1 base at J, with 8 bases in the middle. Original methodology: Researchers report that nucleated cell counts were estimated from reference gene primer amplification. TCRdb's table, derived via immunoSEQ multiplex PCR, lists solely in-frame clones and lacks some. That table furnishes V, J and clone size, whereas the DNA furnished D and trimming. The data show about 77,000 clones, around 90% seen once. The receptor comes from a woman older than 75 with active or convalescent COVID-19. The sequenced sample was peripheral blood. The rearrangement uses TRBV7-2 and TRBJ2-7, with D uncertain. CDR3 protein: CASSLGRSSYEQYF. CDR3 nucleotides: TGTGCCAGCAGCTTAGGCCGTAGTTCCTACGAGCAGTACTTC.